The 30 T cell receptor beta chains presented below share a single source sample, sequenced in a study of blood T cell repertoires in COVID-19. Measured with immunoSEQ multiplex PCR; TCRdb has only the in-frame clones, and not every one. The profile shows 130,000 or so clones, 83% of them singletons. Input material: PBMCs or T cells enriched from blood (not recorded which). The receptors were gathered from a man aged 25-45 years who had recovered from COVID-19.

The V call is TRBV5-4, the J call TRBJ2-5; 9 nucleotides align to TRBD1. V shed 4 bases, J shed 2 bases, and the junction held 3 bases outside the gene matches. Germline CDR1 and CDR2: SGHNT and YYREEE (reference sequence). The CDR3 runs to 14 residues. CDR3 loop: CASSPGTGQETQYF. CDR3 bases: TGTGCCAGCAGCCCGGGGACAGGGCAAGAGACCCAGTACTTC.

By share, this clone counts as medium-sized (0.01 to 0.1%). V is TRBV3-1 (or the pseudogene TRBV3-2) and J is TRBJ2-1; D is perhaps TRBD2 (6 bases). Germline CDR1 is LGHDT and CDR2 is YNNKEL (reference sequence). Trimming cost V 4 bases and J 6 bases, with 13 bases left between them. The CDR3 extends over 14 amino acids. The CDR3: CASSPAEGRNEQFF. Here the CDR3 DNA reads TGTGCCAGCAGCCCAGCGGAGGGGCGCAATGAGCAGTTCTTC.

The rearrangement links TRBV6-5 to TRBJ1-1, with D perhaps TRBD1 (6 bases). Trimming removed 6 bases at V and 1 base at J, with 15 bases between. CDR3 length: 15 amino acids. Germline CDR1 is MNHEY and CDR2 is SVGAGI. The DNA of the CDR3 is TGTGCCAGCAGCCCGAGGCGGGGGCAGAACACTGAAGCTTTCTTT. Its protein is CASSPRRGQNTEAFF.

This clone was seen a single time. The chain employs TRBV2 and TRBJ1-4; possible D gene TRBD1, 5 bases. Germline V lookup: CDR1 SNHLY, CDR2 FYNNEI. The CDR3 spans 15 residues. Trimming shortened V by 6 bases and J by 2 bases, and 13 bases separated the two germline ends. The DNA for the CDR3 is TGTGCCAGCAGACCGGGTGGGGGGACTAATGAAAAACTGTTTTTT. Amino acid sequence: CASRPGGGTNEKLFF. Using reference TRBV2 and TRBJ1-4 for the parts outside the CDR3, the full variable domain is EPEVTQTPSHQVTQMGQEVILRCVPISNHLYFYWYRQILGQKVEFLVSFYNNEISEKSEIFDDQFSVERPDGSNFTLKIRSTKLEDSAMYFCASRPGGGTNEKLFFGSGTQLSVL.

This chain uses TRBV19 with TRBJ1-6, with TRBD1 matching over 10 bases. The CDR3 contains 18 residues. The V gene end was trimmed by 1 base and the J gene end by 7 bases; junction bases not matched to a gene: 10. Germline values: CDR1 LNHDA, CDR2 SQIVND (reference sequence). The CDR3 region is CASSIGGTGAGWNSPLHF. The CDR3 DNA reads TGTGCCAGTAGTATAGGAGGGACAGGGGCCGGCTGGAATTCACCCCTCCACTTT.

The chain uses TRBV11-2 and TRBJ2-3; maybe TRBD2 (5 bases). The CDR3 is 15 residues long. CDR1 SGHAT and CDR2 FQNNGV come from the germline V gene. The germline V and J ends were trimmed by 2 bases and 0 bases, with 9 bases remaining between them. The CDR3, as DNA: TGTGCCAGCAGCTTAAACGGGGTGAGCACAGATACGCAGTATTTT. Residues: CASSLNGVSTDTQYF.

This chain uses TRBV2 with TRBJ2-5; 8 positions match TRBD2. Germline V gives CDR1 SNHLY, CDR2 FYNNEI. The CDR3 totals 16 residues. V lost 5 bases to trimming and J lost 1 base; unmatched junction nucleotides: 9. The CDR3 protein is CASSTIAGGLQETQYF. The CDR3, as DNA: TGTGCCAGCAGTACTATTGCGGGAGGCCTCCAAGAGACCCAGTACTTC.

This chain links TRBV18 with TRBJ1-4; D gene ambiguous. V was cut by 0 bases and J by 4 bases, with 9 bases left in between. The CDR3 spans 15 residues. Germline CDR1 and CDR2: KGHSH and LQKENI. The CDR3: CASSPPAMVNEKLFF. The CDR3 nucleotides are TGTGCCAGCTCACCACCGGCCATGGTTAATGAAAAACTGTTTTTT.

V gene TRBV28 combines with J gene TRBJ1-2; D is undetermined. The V gene lost 5 bases and the J gene lost 2 bases, with 12 bases spanning the gap. This CDR3 is built from 14 residues. Germline CDR1 is MDHEN and CDR2 is SYDVKM. CDR3 in DNA: TGTGCCAGCAGTCCGAACGTACGGAACTATGGCTACACCTTC. Translation: CASSPNVRNYGYTF.

The V gene is TRBV21-1, the J gene TRBJ2-1; the table's TRBD2 call for D was not verified on the DNA. TRBV21-1 is a pseudogene segment. This CDR3 comprises 14 residues. The CDR3 is CASRDLGRDNEQFF. CDR3 bases: TGTGCCAGCAGGGACTTAGGGAGGGACAATGAGCAGTTCTTC.

The J gene is TRBJ1-2, the V gene TRBV6-5; D might be TRBD1 (5 bases). The V end lost 0 bases, the J end lost 3 bases, and 11 bases lay between the germline ends. The CDR3 loop spans 15 amino acids. Germline V gene sequence: CDR1 MNHEY, CDR2 SVGAGI. DNA of the CDR3: TGTGCCAGCAGTTACTCCCAGGGTGGCGACTATGGCTACACCTTC. Translated, it gives CASSYSQGGDYGYTF.

The V and J genes are TRBV12-5 and TRBJ1-1; 10 bases match TRBD1. The CDR3 is 20 amino acids. Trimming removed 1 base from V and 10 bases from J; junction bases left unmatched: 24. Germline assignment: CDR1 LGHNT and CDR2 FRNRAP. The DNA for the CDR3 is TGTGCTAGTGGTTTGGCCCCAGGGACAGGGGCGGTATTTTCATCTCGGGGAGCTTTCTTT. Residues: CASGLAPGTGAVFSSRGAFF.

The chain joins TRBV6-1 to TRBJ1-1; D ambiguous. CDR3 length equals 16 residues. The ends were cut back, 3 bases at V and 5 bases at J, with 19 bases in the middle. Germline V gives CDR1 MNHNS, CDR2 SASEGT. The CDR3 DNA is TGTGCCAGCAGTGATCCCCGACACCTGCGTTGGACTGAAGCTTTCTTT. As protein: CASSDPRHLRWTEAFF.

CDR3 protein: CASSVIGNYGYTF. As DNA, the CDR3 is TGTGCCAGCAGTGTAATCGGTAACTATGGCTACACCTTC. J is TRBJ1-2 and V is TRBV25-1; D is unresolved. The CDR3 contains 13 residues. Trimming pared 4 bases from V and 1 base from J, leaving 7 bases between. In germline, CDR1 is MGHDK, CDR2 SYGVNS.

The V and J genes are TRBV13 and TRBJ2-3; 11 nucleotides line up with TRBD1. This CDR3 region has 16 residues. Germline assignment: CDR1 PRHDT and CDR2 FYEKMQ (reference sequence). V trimming: 0 bases; J trimming: 4 bases; junction bases outside the gene matches: 3. This CDR3 is CASSLGWTGGPDTQYF. CDR3 sequence (DNA): TGTGCCAGCAGCTTAGGTTGGACAGGGGGCCCAGATACGCAGTATTTT.

The V and J genes are TRBV4-1 and TRBJ1-5; a possible D gene is TRBD1 (5 bases). The CDR3 is 16 amino acids. Looked up from germline, CDR1 is MGHRA and CDR2 is YSYEKL. Trimming took off 1 base at V and 3 bases at J, with 13 bases between the two ends. The CDR3: CASSQGGGEVNQPQHF. Written as DNA, the CDR3 is TGCGCCAGCAGCCAAGGCGGGGGGGAAGTCAATCAGCCCCAGCATTTT.

This clone has a handful of counts. The chain recombines TRBV7-9 with TRBJ2-1; D is unresolved. The CDR3 length is 14 residues. Germline-derived CDR1 and CDR2 are SEHNR and FQNEAQ (reference sequence). The ends were cut back, 1 base at V and 5 bases at J, with 9 bases in the middle. This CDR3 reads CASSLGKGDNEQFF. Here the CDR3 DNA reads TGTGCCAGCAGCTTAGGCAAAGGAGACAATGAGCAGTTCTTC.

To note about this clone: The junction shows a germline mismatch at one end, possibly a read error. The rearrangement joins TRBV7-7 to TRBJ2-3; possible D gene TRBD2, 6 bases. Germline V CDR1 and CDR2: SSHAT, FNYEAQ (reference sequence). The length of the CDR3 is 18 residues. The CDR3 coding sequence is TGTGCTAGCAGCTTTGGGGGGAAAAGGGGTTCTAGCACAGATACGCAGTATTTT. Its protein product is CASSFGGKRGSSTDTQYF.

This clone was observed a single time. The V call is TRBV6-5, the J call TRBJ2-1; possible D gene TRBD1, 6 bases. Trimming cost V 5 bases and J 0 bases, with 8 bases left between them. CDR3 length: 14 residues. Germline lookup yields CDR1 MNHEY and CDR2 SVGAGI. The CDR3 DNA reads TGTGCCAGCAGTAGGGGGAGCTCCTACAATGAGCAGTTCTTC. Translation: CASSRGSSYNEQFF.

The gene calls are TRBV19 and TRBJ1-1, with TRBD1 identical over 9 bases. CDR1 LNHDA and CDR2 SQIVND come from the germline V gene (reference sequence). V lost 4 bases and J lost 6; bases outside the gene matches: 6. CDR3 size: 14 residues. CDR3 amino acids: CASSRGDRVAEAFF. CDR3 sequence (DNA): TGTGCCAGTAGTAGGGGGGACAGGGTCGCTGAAGCTTTCTTT.

The chain carries TRBV21-1 and TRBJ1-3; whether TRBD1, the table's D call, matches the DNA was not checked. TRBV21-1 is a known pseudogene. The CDR3 has 19 amino acids. The CDR3 sequence is CANKKRSGNTGDGGNTIYF. DNA of the CDR3: TGTGCCAACAAGAAGAGGTCAGGGAATACAGGGGACGGCGGCAACACCATATATTTT.

The chain couples TRBV9 to TRBJ2-3; 8 bases fit TRBD2. CDR1 SGDLS and CDR2 YYNGEE come from the germline V gene. The CDR3 totals 17 residues. Trimming at V came to 0 bases and at J to 0 bases, leaving 6 bases not matched to a gene. The CDR3 bases are TGTGCCAGCAGCGTAGCAGCGGGGGATTGGAGCACAGATACGCAGTATTTT. Protein: CASSVAAGDWSTDTQYF.

This chain joins TRBV4-1 and TRBJ1-2, with 9 bases that match TRBD1. Germline V CDR1 and CDR2: MGHRA, YSYEKL. The CDR3 contains 18 residues. V lost 3 bases to trimming and J lost 7 bases; unmatched junction nucleotides: 18. Here the CDR3 reads CASSQIPGQGVLLGGYTF. The CDR3 nucleotides are TGCGCCAGCAGCCAGATCCCGGGACAGGGTGTTTTGTTGGGTGGCTACACCTTC.

This rearrangement joins TRBV11-3 to TRBJ2-1; TRBD2 matches 11 bases. Germline CDR1 and CDR2: SGHNT and YENEEA. The V segment lost 2 bases and the J segment 10 bases; nucleotides outside the gene matches: 4. The CDR3 runs to 14 residues. The CDR3 DNA follows: TGTGCCAGCAGCTTAAATCCTAGCGGGGGGGAGCAGTTCTTC. Translation: CASSLNPSGGEQFF.

V is TRBV5-1 and J is TRBJ2-7; D is undetermined. Trimming took 4 bases from V and 4 from J, leaving 18 bases between them. Germline loops: CDR1 SGHRS, CDR2 YFSETQ. This CDR3 has 15 residues. The CDR3 sequence is CASSTRVGPAYEQYF. CDR3 nucleotides: TGCGCCAGCAGCACTCGAGTGGGCCCTGCGTACGAGCAGTACTTC.

The chain couples TRBV15 to TRBJ1-6; 7 nucleotides match TRBD1. This CDR3 contains 17 residues. V lost 6 bases, J lost 0 bases, and 8 bases stayed unmatched. Germline V gives CDR1 LNHNV, CDR2 YYDKDF (reference sequence). The DNA of the CDR3 is TGTGCCACCAGGCCCTCACAGGGGAGCTCCTATAATTCACCCCTCCACTTT. Its protein product is CATRPSQGSSYNSPLHF.

The chain combines TRBV27 with TRBJ1-5; no clear D gene. CDR1 MNHEY and CDR2 SMNVEV come from the germline V gene (reference sequence). The CDR3 spans 13 residues. With 4 bases removed from V and 3 bases from J, the gap between germline ends came to 7 bases. The chain's CDR3 is CASSSLYNQPQHF. In DNA form, the CDR3 reads TGTGCCAGCAGTTCCCTATACAATCAGCCCCAGCATTTT.

This chain uses TRBV19 with TRBJ2-1; 11 bases agree with TRBD2. The ends lost 6 bases at V and 5 bases at J; junction bases unmatched: 9. The CDR3 sequence is 16 residues long. Germline V gene sequence: CDR1 LNHDA, CDR2 SQIVND (reference sequence). CDR3 in amino acids: CASRYSGRGLNNEQFF. CDR3 nucleotides: TGTGCCAGTAGATATAGCGGGAGGGGACTCAACAATGAGCAGTTCTTC.

V is TRBV4-2 and J is TRBJ1-2; TRBD1 matches 11 bases. V gave up 4 bases and J gave up 5 bases; unmatched junction bases: 9. Germline V lookup: CDR1 LGHNA, CDR2 YNFKEQ. The CDR3 has 16 amino acids. The CDR3 loop is CASSPAGTGGNYGYTF. DNA of the CDR3: TGTGCCAGCAGCCCGGCCGGGACAGGGGGGAATTATGGCTACACCTTC.

CDR3: CASSLPANTGELFF. The CDR3 DNA follows: TGTGCCAGCAGCCTACCCGCGAACACCGGGGAGCTGTTTTTT. The rearrangement joins TRBV5-4 to TRBJ2-2; D gene ambiguous. V lost 4 bases to trimming and J lost 0 bases, with 7 bases between them. Germline V gene lookup returns CDR1 SGHNT and CDR2 YYREEE (reference sequence). The CDR3 totals 14 residues.